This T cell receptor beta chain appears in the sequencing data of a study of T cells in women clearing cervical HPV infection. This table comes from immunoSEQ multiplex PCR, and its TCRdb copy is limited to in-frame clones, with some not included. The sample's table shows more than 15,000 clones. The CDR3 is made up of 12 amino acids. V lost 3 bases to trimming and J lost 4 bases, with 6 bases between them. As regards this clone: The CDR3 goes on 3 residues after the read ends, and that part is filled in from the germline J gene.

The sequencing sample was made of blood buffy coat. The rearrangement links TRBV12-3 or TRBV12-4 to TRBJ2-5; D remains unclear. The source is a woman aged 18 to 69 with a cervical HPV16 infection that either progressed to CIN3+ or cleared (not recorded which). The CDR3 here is CASSFIIETQYF. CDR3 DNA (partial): TGTGCCAGCAGTTTCATCATAGAGACC.